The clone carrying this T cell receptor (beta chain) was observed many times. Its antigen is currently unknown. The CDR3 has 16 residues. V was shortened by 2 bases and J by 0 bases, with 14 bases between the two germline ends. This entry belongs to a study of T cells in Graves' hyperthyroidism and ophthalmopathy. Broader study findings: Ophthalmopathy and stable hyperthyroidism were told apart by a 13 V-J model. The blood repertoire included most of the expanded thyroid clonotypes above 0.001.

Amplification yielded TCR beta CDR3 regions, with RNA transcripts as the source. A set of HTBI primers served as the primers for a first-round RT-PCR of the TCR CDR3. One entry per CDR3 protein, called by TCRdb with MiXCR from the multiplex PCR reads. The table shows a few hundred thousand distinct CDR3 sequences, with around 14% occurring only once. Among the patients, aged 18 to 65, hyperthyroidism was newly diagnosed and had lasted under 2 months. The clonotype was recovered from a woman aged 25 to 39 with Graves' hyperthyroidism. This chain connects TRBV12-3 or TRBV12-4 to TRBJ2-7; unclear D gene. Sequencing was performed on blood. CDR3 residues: CASSLRVSLSSYEQYF. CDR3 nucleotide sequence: TGTGCCAGCAGTTTAAGAGTGTCCTTGAGCTCCTACGAGCAGTACTTC.